A selection of T cell receptor beta chains follows, all from one sample in a study of T cell responses to AZD1222 COVID-19 vaccine. Here immunoSEQ multiplex PCR was the method, and the copy in TCRdb shows in-frame clones only, minus some. Seen here are about 83,000 clones, roughly 90% observed once, and the top ten hold roughly 4.8%. Sequenced here: peripheral blood, sampled on day 0 of MenACWY control vaccination. These receptors came from an adult in good health. Each CDR3 is given with its conserved first and last residue. D genes are given only for firm matches. Clone size is not always given. Where it is, it says once, few, many or a class for expanded clones.

TRBJ2-7 | NA | 15 | TRBV6-5 | NA | CASSPGWDTSYEQYF | TGTGCCAGCAGCCCAGGGTGGGACACCTCCTACGAGCAGTACTTC
TRBJ2-3 | NA | 13 | TRBV29-1 | NA | CSVDLGLPDTQYF | TGCAGCGTTGACTTAGGGTTGCCAGATACGCAGTATTTT
TRBJ1-1 | NA | 16 | TRBV4-3 | NA | CASSRDARRENTEAFF | TGCGCCAGCAGCCGGGACGCTCGGAGGGAGAACACTGAAGCTTTCTTT
TRBJ2-7 | TRBD2 | 13 | TRBV5-1 | once | CASSLAEYYEQYF | TGCGCCAGCAGCCTAGCGGAATACTACGAGCAGTACTTC
TRBJ2-7 | NA | 15 | TRBV27 | NA | CASSLSGDSTYEQYF | TGTGCCAGCAGTTTAAGCGGAGACAGTACCTACGAGCAGTACTTC
TRBJ2-7 | NA | 13 | TRBV4-2 | NA | CASRRVGTYEQYF | TGTGCCAGCAGGCGGGTAGGGACCTACGAGCAGTACTTC
TRBJ1-3 | NA | 13 | TRBV5-8 | NA | CANQRGSGNTIYF | TGTGCCAACCAGAGGGGCAGCGGAAACACCATATATTTT
TRBJ2-2 | TRBD2 | 17 | TRBV18 | NA | CASSPPAGGPVTGELFF | TGTGCCAGCTCACCCCCAGCGGGAGGGCCGGTCACCGGGGAGCTGTTTTTT
TRBJ2-7 | NA | 15 | TRBV19 | NA | CASSPPTQGAYEQYF | TGTGCCAGTAGTCCGCCTACCCAAGGAGCCTACGAGCAGTACTTC
TRBJ1-6 | NA | 14 | TRBV7-9 | NA | CASSLGGYDSPLHF | TGTGCCAGCAGCTTGGGGGGGTATGATTCACCCCTCCACTTT
TRBJ1-1 | NA | 13 | TRBV29-1 | NA | CSSRLPGGTEAFF | TGCAGCTCTCGACTCCCGGGGGGCACTGAAGCTTTCTTT
TRBJ1-1 | NA | 14 | TRBV18 | NA | CASSGSAGMAEAFF | TGTGCCAGCTCCGGATCGGCGGGTATGGCTGAAGCTTTCTTT
TRBJ1-2 | NA | 13 | TRBV7-2 | once | CASSLADSYGYTF | TGTGCCAGCAGCTTAGCGGACAGCTATGGCTACACCTTC
TRBJ2-2 | TRBD2 | 19 | TRBV19 | once | CASMGDGGSGSQGFWELFF | TGTGCCAGTATGGGCGACGGGGGTAGCGGGAGTCAAGGGTTTTGGGAGCTGTTTTTT
TRBJ1-1 | NA | 14 | TRBV19 | NA | CASSITETTTEAFF | TGTGCCAGTAGTATAACGGAGACTACCACTGAAGCTTTCTTT
TRBJ2-7 | TRBD2 | 19 | TRBV11-2 | few | CASIKRWPSTSGSSYEQYF | TGTGCCAGCATCAAACGCTGGCCTTCCACTAGCGGGAGCTCCTACGAGCAGTACTTC
TRBJ1-6 | TRBD1 | 15 | TRBV6-5 | NA | CASSRGDRAISPLHF | TGTGCCAGCAGTCGCGGGGACAGGGCTATTTCACCCCTCCACTTT
TRBJ2-1 | NA | 15 | TRBV7-2 | NA | CASSPWGSEGNEQFF | TGTGCCAGCAGCCCATGGGGGTCCGAGGGCAATGAGCAGTTCTTC
TRBJ1-6 | NA | 15 | TRBV6-2/TRBV6-3 | NA | CASSKSGTTGSPLHF | TGTGCCAGCAGTAAATCCGGGACCACTGGATCACCCCTCCACTTT
TRBJ2-5 | TRBD2 | 17 | TRBV9 | NA | CASSVGGTSGNQETQYF | TGTGCCAGCAGCGTAGGGGGAACTAGCGGAAACCAAGAGACCCAGTACTTC
TRBJ1-2 | TRBD1 | 18 | TRBV19 | NA | CASSAGTAPTQGYYGYTF | TGTGCCAGTAGTGCTGGGACAGCTCCTACTCAGGGGTACTATGGCTACACCTTC
TRBJ1-2 | TRBD1 | 15 | TRBV15 | NA | CATSNVRQGRGGYTF | TGTGCCACCAGCAATGTTCGACAGGGTCGGGGTGGCTACACCTTC
TRBJ1-1 | NA | 14 | TRBV24-1 | NA | CATSAGRMNTEAFF | TGTGCCACCAGTGCGGGCAGGATGAACACTGAAGCTTTCTTT
TRBJ2-1 | TRBD2 | 13 | TRBV5-4 | NA | CASSLASGDEQFF | TGTGCCAGCAGCTTAGCTAGCGGGGATGAGCAGTTCTTC
TRBJ1-2 | NA | 14 | TRBV6-5 | NA | CASSPRDRVGGGTF | NA
TRBJ1-3 | NA | 16 | TRBV6-5 | NA | CASSSFGGSSGNTIYF | TGTGCCAGCAGTTCCTTTGGGGGCAGCTCTGGAAACACCATATATTTT
TRBJ2-1 | TRBD2 | 16 | TRBV5-5 | NA | CASSPLAGGSYNEQFF | TGTGCCAGCAGCCCCTTAGCGGGAGGATCCTACAATGAGCAGTTCTTC
TRBJ2-7 | NA | 15 | TRBV20-1 | NA | CSASAGLRFSYEQYF | TGCAGTGCTAGTGCGGGACTGCGATTCTCCTACGAGCAGTACTTC
TRBJ1-1 | TRBD1 | 13 | TRBV18 | NA | CASSPPGQSEAFF | TGTGCCAGCTCACCTCCGGGACAGAGTGAAGCTTTCTTT
TRBJ1-2 | NA | 12 | TRBV2 | NA | CASPGGNYGYTF | TGTGCCAGCCCGGGGGGAAACTATGGCTACACCTTC
TRBJ1-2 | NA | 14 | TRBV7-9 | once | CASSLEGRVGGYTF | TGTGCCAGCAGCTTAGAAGGGAGAGTCGGTGGCTACACCTTC
TRBJ2-3 | NA | 13 | TRBV24-1 | NA | CATSVSGTDTQYF | TGTGCCACCAGTGTCAGTGGCACAGATACGCAGTATTTT
TRBJ1-5 | NA | 15 | TRBV28 | NA | CASSLTRQLAQPQHF | TGTGCCAGCAGTTTGACCCGGCAGTTGGCCCAGCCCCAGCATTTT
TRBJ2-7 | NA | 13 | TRBV27 | NA | CASSRQSSYEQYF | TGTGCCAGCAGTCGCCAGAGCTCCTACGAGCAGTACTTC
TRBJ2-1 | NA | 15 | TRBV7-9 | NA | CASSLSGAGVDEQFF | TGTGCCAGCAGCTTATCCGGGGCAGGGGTCGATGAGCAGTTCTTC
TRBJ2-1 | NA | 14 | TRBV7-2 | NA | CASSSRRLADEQFF | TGTGCCAGCAGCTCCCGAAGGCTAGCCGATGAGCAGTTCTTC
TRBJ2-3 | TRBD2 | 17 | TRBV29-1 | NA | CSVEAPLLATSTDTQYF | TGCAGCGTTGAAGCACCCCTACTAGCGACTAGCACAGATACGCAGTATTTT
TRBJ1-1 | NA | 13 | TRBV7-3 | NA | CASSRDIRTEAFF | TGTGCCAGCAGCAGGGACATCCGTACTGAAGCTTTCTTT
TRBJ1-1 | NA | 14 | TRBV11-2 | NA | CASSLVFPSVEAFF | TGTGCCAGCAGCTTAGTTTTCCCCTCGGTAGAAGCTTTCTTT
TRBJ2-7 | TRBD1 | 14 | TRBV6-5 | NA | CASSPGTGTHEQYF | TGTGCCAGCAGCCCCGGGACAGGGACACACGAGCAGTACTTC
TRBJ2-1 | NA | 14 | TRBV7-2 | NA | CASSLIGERDEQFF | TGTGCCAGCAGTCTAATAGGGGAGAGAGATGAGCAGTTCTTC
TRBJ2-7 | NA | 13 | TRBV14 | NA | CASSQAGAYEQYF | TGTGCCAGCAGCCAAGCGGGGGCCTACGAGCAGTACTTC
TRBJ2-5 | TRBD1 | 18 | TRBV14 | NA | CASSHWGQAAGIGKTQYF | TGTGCCAGCAGCCATTGGGGACAGGCGGCGGGGATCGGAAAGACCCAGTACTTC
TRBJ1-5 | NA | 16 | TRBV19 | NA | CASSIRGRDSNQPQHF | TGTGCCAGTAGTATAAGGGGCAGGGATAGCAATCAGCCCCAGCATTTT
TRBJ1-1 | NA | 16 | TRBV5-5 | once | CASSREAGMMNTEAFF | TGTGCCAGCAGCCGGGAGGCAGGAATGATGAACACTGAAGCTTTCTTT
TRBJ2-1 | TRBD1 | 16 | TRBV3-1/TRBV3-2 | NA | CASSPRDRGLAEEQFF | TGTGCCAGCAGCCCTCGGGACAGGGGCCTCGCAGAGGAGCAGTTCTTC
TRBJ2-2 | NA | 13 | TRBV5-1 | NA | CASSYGTTGELFF | TGCGCCAGCAGCTACGGGACGACCGGGGAGCTGTTTTTT
TRBJ2-7 | NA | 12 | TRBV28 | NA | CASESGSYEQYF | TGTGCCAGCGAGTCAGGTTCCTACGAGCAGTACTTC
TRBJ2-7 | NA | 15 | TRBV18 | once | CASSPLSGVQYEQYF | TGTGCCAGCTCACCCCTATCCGGGGTCCAGTACGAGCAGTACTTC
TRBJ1-3 | NA | 15 | TRBV5-4 | NA | CASSLVGVAGNTIYF | TGTGCCAGCAGCTTGGTAGGGGTGGCGGGAAACACCATATATTTT
TRBJ2-2 | NA | 15 | TRBV6-2/TRBV6-3 | NA | CASSSGAGVAGELFF | TGTGCCAGCAGTTCAGGTGCTGGGGTTGCCGGGGAGCTGTTTTTT
TRBJ2-7 | TRBD1 | 11 | TRBV30 | NA | CAWTGGYEQYF | TGTGCCTGGACAGGGGGCTACGAGCAGTACTTC
TRBJ1-5 | NA | 16 | TRBV6-6 | NA | CASSHLRGYGVQPQHF | TGTGCCAGCAGCCACCTCCGGGGATACGGAGTTCAGCCCCAGCATTTT